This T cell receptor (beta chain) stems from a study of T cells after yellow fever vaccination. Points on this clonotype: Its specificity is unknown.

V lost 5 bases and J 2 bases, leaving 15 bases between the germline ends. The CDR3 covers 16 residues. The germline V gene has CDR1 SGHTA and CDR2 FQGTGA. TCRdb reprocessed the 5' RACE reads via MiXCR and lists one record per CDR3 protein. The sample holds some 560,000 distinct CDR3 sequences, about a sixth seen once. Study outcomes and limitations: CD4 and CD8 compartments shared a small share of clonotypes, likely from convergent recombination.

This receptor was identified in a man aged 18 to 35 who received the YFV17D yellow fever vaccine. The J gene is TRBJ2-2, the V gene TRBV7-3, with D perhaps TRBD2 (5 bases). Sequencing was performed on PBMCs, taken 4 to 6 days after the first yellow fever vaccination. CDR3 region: CASSQNGRANTGELFF. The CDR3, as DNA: TGTGCCAGCAGCCAAAATGGGCGGGCTAACACCGGGGAGCTGTTTTTT.